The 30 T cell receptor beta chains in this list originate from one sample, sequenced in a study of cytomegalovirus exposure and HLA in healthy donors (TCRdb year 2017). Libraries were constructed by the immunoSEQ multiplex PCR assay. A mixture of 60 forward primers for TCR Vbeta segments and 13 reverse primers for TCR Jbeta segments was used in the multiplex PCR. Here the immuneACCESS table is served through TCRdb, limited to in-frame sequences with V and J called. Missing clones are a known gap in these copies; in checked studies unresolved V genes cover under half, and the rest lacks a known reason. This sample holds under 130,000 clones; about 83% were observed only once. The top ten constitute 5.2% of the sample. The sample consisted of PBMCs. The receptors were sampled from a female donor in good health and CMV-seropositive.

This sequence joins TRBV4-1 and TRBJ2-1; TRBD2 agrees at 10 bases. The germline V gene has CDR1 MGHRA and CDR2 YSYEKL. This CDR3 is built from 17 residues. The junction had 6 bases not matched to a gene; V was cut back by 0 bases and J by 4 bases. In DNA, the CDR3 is TGCGCCAGCAGCCAAGACGGAGCGGGAGGGGGTTACAATGAGCAGTTCTTC. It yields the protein CASSQDGAGGGYNEQFF.

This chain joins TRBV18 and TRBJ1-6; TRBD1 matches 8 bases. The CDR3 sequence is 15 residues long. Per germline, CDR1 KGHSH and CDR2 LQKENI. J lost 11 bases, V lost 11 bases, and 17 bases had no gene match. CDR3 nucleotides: TGTGCCTCCCGGGGGACCGGGACAGGTAGTCCACCCCTCCACTTT. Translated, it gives CASRGTGTGSPPLHF.

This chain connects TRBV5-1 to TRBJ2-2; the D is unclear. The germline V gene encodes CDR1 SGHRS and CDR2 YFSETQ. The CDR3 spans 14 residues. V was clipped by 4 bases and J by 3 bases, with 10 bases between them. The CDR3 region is CASSPPLDTGELFF. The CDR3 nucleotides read TGCGCCAGCAGCCCGCCACTCGACACCGGGGAGCTGTTTTTT.

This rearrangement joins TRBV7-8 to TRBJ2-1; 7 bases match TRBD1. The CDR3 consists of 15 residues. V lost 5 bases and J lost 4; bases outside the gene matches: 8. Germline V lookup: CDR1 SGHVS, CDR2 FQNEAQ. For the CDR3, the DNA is TGTGCCAGCAGCAGAGCACCACAGGGGTACAATGAGCAGTTCTTC. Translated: CASSRAPQGYNEQFF.

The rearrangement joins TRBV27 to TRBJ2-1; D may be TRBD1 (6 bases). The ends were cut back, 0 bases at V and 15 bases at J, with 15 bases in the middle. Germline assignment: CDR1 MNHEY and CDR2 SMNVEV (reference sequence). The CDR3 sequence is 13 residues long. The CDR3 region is CASSLSRTDTSFF. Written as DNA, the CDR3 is TGTGCCAGCAGTTTATCGAGGACAGATACTTCGTTCTTC.

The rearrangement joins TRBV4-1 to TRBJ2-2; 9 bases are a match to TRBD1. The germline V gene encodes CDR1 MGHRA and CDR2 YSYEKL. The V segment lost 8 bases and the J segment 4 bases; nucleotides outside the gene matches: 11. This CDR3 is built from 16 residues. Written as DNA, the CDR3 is TGCGCCAGCCGTCAAACAGGGGGCGGGGGCACCGGGGAGCTGTTTTTT. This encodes CASRQTGGGGTGELFF.

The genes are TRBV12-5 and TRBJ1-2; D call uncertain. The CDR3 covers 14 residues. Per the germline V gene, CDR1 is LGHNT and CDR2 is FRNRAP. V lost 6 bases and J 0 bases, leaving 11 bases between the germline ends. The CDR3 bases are TGTGCTAGTGGCGCGGCTAGCTCTAACTATGGCTACACCTTC. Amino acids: CASGAASSNYGYTF. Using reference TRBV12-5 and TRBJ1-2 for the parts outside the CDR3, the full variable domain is DARVTQTPRHKVTEMGQEVTMRCQPILGHNTVFWYRQTMMQGLELLAYFRNRAPLDDSGMPKDRFSAEMPDATLATLKIQPSEPRDSAVYFCASGAASSNYGYTFGSGTRLTVV.

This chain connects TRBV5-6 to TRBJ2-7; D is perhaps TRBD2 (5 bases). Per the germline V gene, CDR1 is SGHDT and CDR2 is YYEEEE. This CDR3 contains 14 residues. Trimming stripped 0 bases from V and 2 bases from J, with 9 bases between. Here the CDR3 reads CASSLGSEAYEQYF. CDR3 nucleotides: TGTGCCAGCAGCTTGGGCTCGGAGGCCTACGAGCAGTACTTC.

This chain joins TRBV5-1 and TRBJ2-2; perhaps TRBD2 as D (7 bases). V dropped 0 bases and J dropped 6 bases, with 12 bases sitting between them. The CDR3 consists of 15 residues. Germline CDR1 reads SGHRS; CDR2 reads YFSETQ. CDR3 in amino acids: CASSLAGGISGELFF. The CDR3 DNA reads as TGCGCCAGCAGCTTGGCGGGGGGCATTTCCGGGGAGCTGTTTTTT.

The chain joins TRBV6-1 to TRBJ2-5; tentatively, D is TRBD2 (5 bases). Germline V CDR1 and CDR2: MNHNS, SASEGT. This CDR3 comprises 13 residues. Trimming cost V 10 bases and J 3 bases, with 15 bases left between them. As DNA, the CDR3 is TGTGCCACCACAATTTCGGGGAAAGAGACCCAGTACTTC. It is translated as CATTISGKETQYF.

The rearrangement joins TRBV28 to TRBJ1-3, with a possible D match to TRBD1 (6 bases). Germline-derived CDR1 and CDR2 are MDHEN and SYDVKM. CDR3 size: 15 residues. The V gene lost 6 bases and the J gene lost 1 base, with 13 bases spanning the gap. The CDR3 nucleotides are TGTGCCAGCAGCCTGGGGGGGGCTTCTGGAAACACCATATATTTT. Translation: CASSLGGASGNTIYF.

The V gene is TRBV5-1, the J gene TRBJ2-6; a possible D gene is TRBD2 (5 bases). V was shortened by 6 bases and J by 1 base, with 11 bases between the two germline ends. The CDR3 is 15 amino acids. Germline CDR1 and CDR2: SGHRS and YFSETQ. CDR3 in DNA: TGCGCCAGCACCCCTCGGGAATCTGGGGCCAACGTCCTGACTTTC. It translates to CASTPRESGANVLTF.

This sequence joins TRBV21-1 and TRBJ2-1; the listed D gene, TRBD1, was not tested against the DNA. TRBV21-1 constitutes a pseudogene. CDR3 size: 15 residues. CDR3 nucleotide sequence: TGTGCCAGCACCGCAAAGAGTACAGTCCGTAATGAGCAGTTCTTC. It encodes CASTAKSTVRNEQFF.

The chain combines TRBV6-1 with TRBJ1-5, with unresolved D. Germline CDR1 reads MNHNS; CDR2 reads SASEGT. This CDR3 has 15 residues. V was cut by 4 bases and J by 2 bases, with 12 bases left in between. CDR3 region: CASSVTHQGNQPQHF. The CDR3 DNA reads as TGTGCCAGCAGTGTAACACACCAAGGCAATCAGCCCCAGCATTTT.

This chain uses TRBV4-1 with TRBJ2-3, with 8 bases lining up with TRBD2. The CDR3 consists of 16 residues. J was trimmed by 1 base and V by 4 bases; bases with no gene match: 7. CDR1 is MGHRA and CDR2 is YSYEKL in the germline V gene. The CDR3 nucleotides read TGCGCCAGCAGCCCGGCACTAGCGGCAGGCACAGATACGCAGTATTTT. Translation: CASSPALAAGTDTQYF.

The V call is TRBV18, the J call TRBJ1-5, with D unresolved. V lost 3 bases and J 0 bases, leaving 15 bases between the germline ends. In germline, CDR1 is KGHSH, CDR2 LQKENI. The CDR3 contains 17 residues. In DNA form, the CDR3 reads TGTGCCAGCTCACCCAATTCGAGAGAATATAGCAATCAGCCCCAGCATTTT. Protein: CASSPNSREYSNQPQHF. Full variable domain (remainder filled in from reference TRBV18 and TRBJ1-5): NAGVMQNPRHLVRRRGQEARLRCSPMKGHSHVYWYRQLPEEGLKFMVYLQKENIIDESGMPKERFSAEFPKEGPSILRIQQVVRGDSAAYFCASSPNSREYSNQPQHFGDGTRLSIL.

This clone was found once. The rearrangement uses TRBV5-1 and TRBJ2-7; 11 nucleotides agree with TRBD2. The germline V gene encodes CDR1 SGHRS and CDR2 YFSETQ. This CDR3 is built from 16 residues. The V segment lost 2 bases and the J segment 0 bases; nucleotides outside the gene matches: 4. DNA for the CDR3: TGCGCCAGCAGCTTCACTAGCGGGGGCCACTCCTACGAGCAGTACTTC. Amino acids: CASSFTSGGHSYEQYF.

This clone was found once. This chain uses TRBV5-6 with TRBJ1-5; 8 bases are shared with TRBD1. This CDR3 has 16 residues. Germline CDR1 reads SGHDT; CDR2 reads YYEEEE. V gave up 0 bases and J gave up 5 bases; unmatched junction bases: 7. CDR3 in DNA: TGTGCCAGCAGCTTGGGGACAGGGAATTTTGATCAGCCCCAGCATTTT. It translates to CASSLGTGNFDQPQHF.

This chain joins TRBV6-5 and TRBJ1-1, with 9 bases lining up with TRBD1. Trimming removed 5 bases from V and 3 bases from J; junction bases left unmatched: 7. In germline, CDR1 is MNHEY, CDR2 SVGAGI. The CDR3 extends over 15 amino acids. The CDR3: CASSHLTGGHTEAFF. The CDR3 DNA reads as TGTGCCAGCAGTCACCTGACAGGGGGGCACACTGAAGCTTTCTTT.

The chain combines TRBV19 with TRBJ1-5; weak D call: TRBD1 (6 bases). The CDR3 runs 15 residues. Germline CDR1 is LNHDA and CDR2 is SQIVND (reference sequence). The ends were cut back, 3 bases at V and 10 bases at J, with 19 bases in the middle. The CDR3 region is CASSIWRQEIPPQHF. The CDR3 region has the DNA TGTGCCAGTAGTATTTGGCGACAGGAAATTCCTCCCCAGCATTTT.

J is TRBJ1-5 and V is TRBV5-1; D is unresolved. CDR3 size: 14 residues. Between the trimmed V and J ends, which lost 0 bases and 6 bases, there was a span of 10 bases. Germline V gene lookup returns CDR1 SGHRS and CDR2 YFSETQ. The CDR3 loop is CASSLDLGSQPQHF. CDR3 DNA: TGCGCCAGCAGCTTGGACCTAGGTAGTCAGCCCCAGCATTTT.

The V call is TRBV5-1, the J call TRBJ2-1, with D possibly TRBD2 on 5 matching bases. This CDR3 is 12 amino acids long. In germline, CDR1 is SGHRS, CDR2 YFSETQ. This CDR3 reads CASYLGADEQFF. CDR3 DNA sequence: TGCGCTAGCTATCTGGGAGCGGATGAGCAGTTCTTC.

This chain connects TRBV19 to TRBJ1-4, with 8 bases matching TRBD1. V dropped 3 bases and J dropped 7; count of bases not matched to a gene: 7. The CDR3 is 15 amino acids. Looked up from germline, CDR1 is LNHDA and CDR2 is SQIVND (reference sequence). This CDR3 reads CASSIGQGRGEKLFF. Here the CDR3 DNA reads TGTGCCAGTAGTATCGGACAGGGCAGAGGTGAAAAACTGTTTTTT.

The CDR3 loop is CASSAGKYVETQYF. The DNA of the CDR3 is TGCGCCAGCAGCGCAGGGAAATACGTAGAGACCCAGTACTTC. The chain combines TRBV10-1 with TRBJ2-5; D is possibly TRBD1 (5 bases). With 6 bases removed from V and 4 bases from J, the gap between germline ends came to 15 bases. The germline V gene has CDR1 WNHNN and CDR2 SYGVQD (reference sequence). CDR3 length: 14 amino acids.

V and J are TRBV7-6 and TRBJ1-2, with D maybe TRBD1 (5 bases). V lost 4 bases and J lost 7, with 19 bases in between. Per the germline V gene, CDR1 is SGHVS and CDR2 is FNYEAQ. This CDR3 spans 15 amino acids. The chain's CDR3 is CASSSLQRGGGGYTF. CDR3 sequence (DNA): TGTGCCAGCAGCTCCCTTCAGCGGGGCGGTGGTGGCTACACCTTC. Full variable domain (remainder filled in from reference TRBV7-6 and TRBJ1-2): GAGVSQSPRYKVTKRGQDVALRCDPISGHVSLYWYRQALGQGPEFLTYFNYEAQQDKSGLPNDRFSAERPEGSISTLTIQRTEQRDSAMYRCASSSLQRGGGGYTFGSGTRLTVV.

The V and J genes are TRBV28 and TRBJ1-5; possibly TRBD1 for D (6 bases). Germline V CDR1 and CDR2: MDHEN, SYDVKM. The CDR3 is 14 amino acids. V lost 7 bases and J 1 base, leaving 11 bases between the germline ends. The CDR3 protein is CASTRDISNQPQHF. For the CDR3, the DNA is TGTGCCAGCACTCGGGACATAAGCAATCAGCCCCAGCATTTT.

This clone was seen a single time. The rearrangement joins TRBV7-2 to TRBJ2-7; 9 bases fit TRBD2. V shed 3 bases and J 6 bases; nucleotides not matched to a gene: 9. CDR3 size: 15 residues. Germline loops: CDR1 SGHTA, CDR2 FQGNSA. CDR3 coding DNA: TGTGCCAGCAGCTTCGGACTAGCGTGGACCCCCGAGCAGTACTTC. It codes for CASSFGLAWTPEQYF.

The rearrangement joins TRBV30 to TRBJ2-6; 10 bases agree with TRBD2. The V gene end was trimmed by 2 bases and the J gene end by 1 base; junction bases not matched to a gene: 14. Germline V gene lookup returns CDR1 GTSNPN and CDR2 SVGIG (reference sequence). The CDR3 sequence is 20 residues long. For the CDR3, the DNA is TGTGCCTGGAGTCTAGGGTCTAGCGGGGGTATGAGGTCTGGGGCCAACGTCCTGACTTTC. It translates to CAWSLGSSGGMRSGANVLTF.

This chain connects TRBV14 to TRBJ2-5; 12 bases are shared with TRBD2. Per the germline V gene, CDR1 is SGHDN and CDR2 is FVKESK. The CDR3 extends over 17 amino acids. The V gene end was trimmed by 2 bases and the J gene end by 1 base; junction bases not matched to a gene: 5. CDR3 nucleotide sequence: TGTGCCAGCAGCCAAAGGGGACTAGCGGGTTTCCAAGAGACCCAGTACTTC. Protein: CASSQRGLAGFQETQYF.

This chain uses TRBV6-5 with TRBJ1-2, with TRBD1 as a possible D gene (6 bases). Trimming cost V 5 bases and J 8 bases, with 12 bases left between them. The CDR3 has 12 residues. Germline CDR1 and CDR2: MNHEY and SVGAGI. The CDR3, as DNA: TGTGCCAGCAGTGGGGGCCTTGGGGGCTACACCTTC. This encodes CASSGGLGGYTF.